Listed here are 8 T cell receptor beta chains from one sample, sequenced in a study of cytomegalovirus exposure and HLA in healthy donors. The PCR employed 60 Vbeta primers together with 13 Jbeta primers. Measured with immunoSEQ multiplex PCR; TCRdb has only the in-frame clones, and not every one. The sample includes 130,000 or so clones, roughly four fifths seen only once; the top ten take about 3.2%. The sequencing input was PBMCs. Receptor source: a man aged 18 to 29 in good health and CMV-seropositive.

The V and J genes are TRBV2 and TRBJ1-4, with D hard to call. The V and J ends lost 5 bases and 7 bases respectively, with 20 bases between them. Germline V gives CDR1 SNHLY, CDR2 FYNNEI. CDR3 length: 16 residues. The CDR3 region is CASSPFRGGQREKLFF. CDR3 coding DNA: TGTGCCAGCAGTCCTTTCCGAGGCGGCCAGCGTGAAAAACTGTTTTTT.

The chain is built from TRBV19 and TRBJ1-4, with D possibly TRBD1 on 6 matching bases. CDR3 size: 15 residues. Trimming stripped 5 bases from V and 0 bases from J, with 10 bases between. Per the germline V gene, CDR1 is LNHDA and CDR2 is SQIVND (reference sequence). CDR3 DNA: TGTGCCAGTAGTTGGACAGCTGCAACTAATGAAAAACTGTTTTTT. Translation: CASSWTAATNEKLFF.

The CDR3, as DNA: TGTGCCAGCAGCTCCCGGCGGATACCCTACGAGCAGTACTTC. This sequence encodes CASSSRRIPYEQYF. This rearrangement joins TRBV7-2 to TRBJ2-7; D gene unclear. CDR1 SGHTA and CDR2 FQGNSA come from the germline V gene. The length of the CDR3 is 14 residues. Trimming removed 4 bases at V and 2 bases at J, with 12 bases between.

This chain connects TRBV7-9 to TRBJ1-2; D is unclear. Germline V gene lookup returns CDR1 SEHNR and CDR2 FQNEAQ (reference sequence). V dropped 5 bases and J dropped 8 bases, with 15 bases sitting between them. This CDR3 is built from 13 residues. The CDR3 DNA reads as TGTGCCAGCAGCCCCGGGGATTCGGGAGGCTACACCTTC. It is translated as CASSPGDSGGYTF.

This clone has only a few counts. This rearrangement joins TRBV29-1 to TRBJ2-5, with D perhaps TRBD1 (5 bases). Deletions cut 3 bases from V and 1 base from J, with 9 bases between. The CDR3 consists of 13 residues. Looked up from germline, CDR1 is SQVTM and CDR2 is ANQGSEA. CDR3 protein: CSVEVGAQETQYF. The CDR3 nucleotides read TGCAGCGTTGAGGTAGGGGCCCAAGAGACCCAGTACTTC. Complete variable domain (other parts from reference TRBV29-1 and TRBJ2-5): SAVISQKPSRDICQRGTSLTIQCQVDSQVTMMFWYRQQPGQSLTLIATANQGSEATYESGFVIDKFPISRPNLTFSTLTVSNMSPEDSSIYLCSVEVGAQETQYFGPGTRLLVL.

The chain employs TRBV10-2 and TRBJ2-1, with 11 nucleotides matching TRBD2. The J segment lost 0 bases and the V segment lost 5 bases, leaving 3 bases of the junction unmatched. The CDR3 is 16 residues long. Germline V gene sequence: CDR1 WSHSY, CDR2 SAAADI. Here the CDR3 reads CASSPTSGGSYNEQFF. The CDR3 bases are TGCGCCAGCAGTCCCACTAGCGGGGGCTCCTACAATGAGCAGTTCTTC.

This clone was recorded a few times. V gene TRBV27 combines with J gene TRBJ2-2; 8 bases align to TRBD1. CDR3 size: 16 residues. V lost 4 bases and J lost 1; bases outside the gene matches: 5. Germline loops: CDR1 MNHEY, CDR2 SMNVEV (reference sequence). The CDR3 protein is CASSSFGTGNTGELFF. The CDR3 nucleotides are TGTGCCAGCAGTTCCTTCGGGACAGGGAACACCGGGGAGCTGTTTTTT.

Comment on this clone: Other DNA sequences in the same sample also yield this CDR3. The chain couples TRBV6-4 to TRBJ1-4, with a weak D call TRBD1 (6 bases). V lost 3 bases and J lost 5, with 10 bases in between. The CDR3 consists of 14 residues. Germline lookup yields CDR1 MRHNA and CDR2 SNTAGT. Here the CDR3 reads CASSEDRTNEKLFF. CDR3 DNA: TGTGCCAGCAGTGAAGACAGGACGAATGAAAAACTGTTTTTT.